The 25 T cell receptor beta chains in this list originate from one sample, sequenced in a study of T cell changes during pregnancy in multiple sclerosis. TCRdb's table, derived via immunoSEQ multiplex PCR, lists solely in-frame clones and lacks some. The profile shows 15,000 to 20,000 clones, about nine tenths of them singletons. Sequencing was performed on CD8+ T cells from peripheral blood mononuclear cells, taken in the third trimester of pregnancy. Source of these receptors: a female donor in good health, enrolled as a control in a pregnancy study.

This chain uses TRBV11-2 with TRBJ1-5; D uncertain. This CDR3 has 13 residues. Germline CDR1 reads SGHAT; CDR2 reads FQNNGV. Trimming removed 1 base from V and 3 bases from J, with 4 bases in between. The CDR3 region has the DNA TGTGCCAGCAGCTTAGGAGACAATCAGCCCCAGCATTTT. Translating it yields CASSLGDNQPQHF. Full variable domain (rest looked up from reference TRBV11-2 and TRBJ1-5): EAGVAQSPRYKIIEKRQSVAFWCNPISGHATLYWYQQILGQGPKLLIQFQNNGVVDDSQLPKDRFSAERLKGVDSTLKIQPAKLEDSAVYLCASSLGDNQPQHFGDGTRLSIL.

The rearrangement joins TRBV6-5 to TRBJ2-7, with TRBD1 matching over 7 bases. V was clipped by 4 bases and J by 3 bases; unmatched bases: 9. The CDR3 sequence is 15 residues long. The germline V gene encodes CDR1 MNHEY and CDR2 SVGAGI. The DNA of the CDR3 is TGTGCCAGCAGTTTCATAGGGACAGAAAGCTACGAGCAGTACTTC. Encoded protein: CASSFIGTESYEQYF.

This clone has more than one count but fewer than ten. Other DNA sequences in the same sample also yield this CDR3. This chain connects TRBV27 to TRBJ2-3, with TRBD2 identical over 9 bases. Per the germline V gene, CDR1 is MNHEY and CDR2 is SMNVEV (reference sequence). The junction had 8 bases not matched to a gene; V was cut back by 3 bases and J by 4 bases. The CDR3 loop spans 16 amino acids. CDR3 coding DNA: TGTGCCAGCAGTTTCCCAGGAAGCGGGGGGTCAGATACGCAGTATTTT. This translates into CASSFPGSGGSDTQYF.

The rearrangement joins TRBV7-9 to TRBJ2-2, with TRBD1 identical over 7 bases. The CDR3 is made up of 17 amino acids. J gave up 5 bases and V 1 base, and 10 bases lay outside the gene matches. CDR1 and CDR2 (germline): SEHNR, FQNEAQ (reference sequence). The CDR3 region has the DNA TGTGCCAGCAGCTTAGGTCGGGACAGAGGGGAGACCGGGGAGCTGTTTTTT. Translated: CASSLGRDRGETGELFF.

The chain has TRBV9 and TRBJ2-7; 7 positions match TRBD2. CDR1 and CDR2 (germline): SGDLS, YYNGEE. This CDR3 spans 14 amino acids. Trimming cost V 2 bases and J 0 bases; bases outside gene matches: 2. CDR3 DNA: TGTGCCAGCAGCGTCGGGGGGAGCTCCTACGAGCAGTACTTC. Amino acids: CASSVGGSSYEQYF.

The chain is built from TRBV5-5 and TRBJ2-7, with D maybe TRBD1 (6 bases). The germline V gene has CDR1 SGHKS and CDR2 YYEKEE (reference sequence). V lost 2 bases and J lost 4, with 10 bases in between. There are 13 residues in the CDR3. This CDR3 reads CASSLRRGYEQYF. The CDR3 nucleotides are TGTGCCAGCAGCTTACGCAGGGGTTACGAGCAGTACTTC.

This clone was found once. V is TRBV2 and J is TRBJ2-7; 10 bases map to TRBD1. The CDR3 is 14 residues long. Germline loops: CDR1 SNHLY, CDR2 FYNNEI. With 5 bases clipped from V and 4 bases from J, the junction kept 5 bases outside the gene matches. CDR3 DNA sequence: TGTGCCAGCAGTCAAGGACAGGGGGTGTACGAGCAGTACTTC. Its protein product is CASSQGQGVYEQYF.

The chain recombines TRBV5-6 with TRBJ1-1; unclear D gene. The CDR3 covers 15 residues. The V gene lost 0 bases and the J gene lost 6 bases, with 15 bases spanning the gap. CDR1 is SGHDT and CDR2 is YYEEEE in the germline V gene. CDR3 sequence: CASSLAWAFRAEAFF. DNA for the CDR3: TGTGCCAGCAGCTTGGCATGGGCATTCCGCGCTGAAGCTTTCTTT.

CDR3 sequence reads: CATSRGTGGSYGYTF. CDR3 coding DNA: TGTGCCACCAGCCGCGGGACAGGGGGGAGCTATGGCTACACCTTC. The rearrangement joins TRBV15 to TRBJ1-2; TRBD1 aligns across 11 bases. V trimming: 5 bases; J trimming: 4 bases; junction bases outside the gene matches: 6. The germline V gene encodes CDR1 LNHNV and CDR2 YYDKDF (reference sequence). The CDR3 is 15 amino acids.

V usage is TRBV19 and J usage is TRBJ1-5, with D perhaps matching TRBD1 (5 bases). The CDR3 sequence is 18 residues long. Germline V gene data show CDR1 as LNHDA and CDR2 as SQIVND (reference sequence). V was shortened by 3 bases and J by 0 bases, with 18 bases between the two germline ends. The chain's CDR3 is CASSMQGSFIGSNQPQHF. CDR3 coding DNA: TGTGCCAGTAGTATGCAGGGTTCCTTCATCGGTAGCAATCAGCCCCAGCATTTT. Based on the CDR3 plus reference TRBV19 and TRBJ1-5, the full variable domain is DGGITQSPKYLFRKEGQNVTLSCEQNLNHDAMYWYRQDPGQGLRLIYYSQIVNDFQKGDIAEGYSVSREKKESFPLTVTSAQKNPTAFYLCASSMQGSFIGSNQPQHFGDGTRLSIL.

About this clone: The final CDR3 position lacks the conserved phenylalanine or tryptophan, pointing to a likely read error. The chain recombines TRBV6-1 with TRBJ1-5, with D hard to call. The CDR3 contains 13 residues. V lost 10 bases to trimming and J lost 2 bases, with 12 bases between them. The V gene's germline CDR1 is MNHNS and CDR2 SASEGT. CDR3 in amino acids: CATTSQRNQPQHL. The CDR3 DNA is TGTGCCACCACAAGCCAGCGCAATCAGCCCCAGCATCTT.

The V gene is TRBV4-2, the J gene TRBJ2-3; 9 nucleotides match TRBD1. Germline CDR1 reads LGHNA; CDR2 reads YNFKEQ. CDR3 length equals 16 residues. The junction had 9 bases not matched to a gene; V was cut back by 5 bases and J by 3 bases. CDR3 sequence reads: CASSFTGTGMTDTQYF. CDR3 coding DNA: TGTGCCAGCAGCTTCACCGGGACAGGGATGACAGATACGCAGTATTTT.

The chain joins TRBV6-6 to TRBJ2-1; the D gene is possibly TRBD2 (7 bases). CDR1 and CDR2 (germline): MNHNY, SVGAGI (reference sequence). Deletions cut 2 bases from V and 8 bases from J, with 16 bases between. This CDR3 spans 15 amino acids. The CDR3 reads CASSYRAGEGDEQFF. The CDR3 coding sequence is TGTGCCAGCAGTTACAGGGCAGGGGAGGGGGATGAGCAGTTCTTC.

The chain is built from TRBV27 and TRBJ1-1; a weak D match, TRBD1 (5 bases). CDR3 length equals 13 residues. Germline V gene lookup returns CDR1 MNHEY and CDR2 SMNVEV (reference sequence). V shed 5 bases and J shed 3 bases, with 10 bases lying between them. In nucleotides, the CDR3 is TGTGCCAGCAGTACCTGGGGGGACACTGAAGCTTTCTTT. This sequence encodes CASSTWGDTEAFF.

CDR3 in amino acids: CASNGGRGQYF. CDR3 DNA sequence: TGTGCCAGCAACGGAGGACGGGGACAGTATTTT. The chain uses TRBV27 and TRBJ2-3; the D gene is possibly TRBD2 (5 bases). The germline V and J ends were trimmed by 7 bases and 12 bases, with 14 bases remaining between them. The germline V gene encodes CDR1 MNHEY and CDR2 SMNVEV (reference sequence). This CDR3 is 11 amino acids long.

The rearrangement joins TRBV11-2 to TRBJ1-5, with a tentative D call TRBD1 (6 bases). The V and J ends lost 5 bases and 4 bases respectively, with 9 bases between them. CDR1 and CDR2 from the germline V gene are SGHAT and FQNNGV. CDR3 size: 13 residues. The CDR3, as DNA: TGTGCCAGCAGCGGGGACATAAATCAGCCCCAGCATTTT. Its translation is CASSGDINQPQHF.

This clone was picked up one time. This rearrangement joins TRBV29-1 to TRBJ1-1; D is unclear. The CDR3 loop spans 12 amino acids. The V and J ends lost 2 bases and 6 bases respectively, with 10 bases between them. Germline V gene data show CDR1 as SQVTM and CDR2 as ANQGSEA. Here the CDR3 reads CSVERERAEAFF. For the CDR3, the DNA is TGCAGCGTTGAACGGGAGAGGGCTGAAGCTTTCTTT.

The V gene is TRBV19, the J gene TRBJ1-2, with D unclear. The ends were cut back, 3 bases at V and 5 bases at J, with 22 bases in the middle. CDR1 is LNHDA and CDR2 is SQIVND in the germline V gene (reference sequence). The CDR3 covers 17 residues. DNA of the CDR3: TGTGCCAGTAGTATTCGTATCACAGAACATCCTTTTTATGGCTACACCTTC. It yields the protein CASSIRITEHPFYGYTF. Looking up the rest from reference TRBV19 and TRBJ1-2 gives the full variable domain: DGGITQSPKYLFRKEGQNVTLSCEQNLNHDAMYWYRQDPGQGLRLIYYSQIVNDFQKGDIAEGYSVSREKKESFPLTVTSAQKNPTAFYLCASSIRITEHPFYGYTFGSGTRLTVV.

The chain couples TRBV9 to TRBJ2-7; D may be TRBD2 (5 bases). CDR1 is SGDLS and CDR2 is YYNGEE in the germline V gene. The V gene lost 0 bases and the J gene lost 0 bases, with 7 bases spanning the gap. There are 14 residues in the CDR3. This chain's CDR3 is CASSVDGGSYEQYF. The CDR3 coding sequence is TGTGCCAGCAGCGTAGATGGAGGCTCCTACGAGCAGTACTTC.

V is TRBV7-2 and J is TRBJ2-5; the match to TRBD2 covers 7 bases. Germline CDR1 is SGHTA and CDR2 is FQGNSA. Unmatched junction bases numbered 5, after V lost 2 bases and J lost 5 bases. CDR3 length: 14 amino acids. CDR3 sequence (DNA): TGTGCCAGCAGCTTATTCGGGGGGTTGGAGACCCAGTACTTC. It encodes CASSLFGGLETQYF.

The V call is TRBV6-5, the J call TRBJ2-7; unclear D gene. This CDR3 is 13 amino acids long. The germline V and J ends were trimmed by 0 bases and 4 bases, with 7 bases remaining between them. Germline loops: CDR1 MNHEY, CDR2 SVGAGI. The CDR3 region is CASSYSAEYEQYF. The CDR3 nucleotides read TGTGCCAGCAGTTACTCGGCGGAATACGAGCAGTACTTC.

This chain uses TRBV13 with TRBJ2-5; TRBD2 aligns across 9 bases. Looked up from germline, CDR1 is PRHDT and CDR2 is FYEKMQ (reference sequence). The CDR3 has 15 amino acids. V gave up 5 bases and J gave up 5 bases; unmatched junction bases: 9. The CDR3 sequence is CASSPGTSLWETQYF. As DNA, the CDR3 is TGTGCCAGCAGCCCCGGGACTAGCCTTTGGGAGACCCAGTACTTC.

The rearrangement uses TRBV4-3 and TRBJ1-2; no firm D call. The V gene lost 0 bases and the J gene lost 8 bases, with 13 bases spanning the gap. This CDR3 has 14 amino acids. Germline V CDR1 and CDR2: LGHNA, YSLEER. The CDR3 nucleotides are TGCGCCAGCAGCCAAGATTACGGCGGGGTGGGCTACACCTTC. This encodes CASSQDYGGVGYTF.

The rearrangement uses TRBV7-9 and TRBJ2-4; D is unresolved. The CDR3 extends over 13 amino acids. Deletions cut 1 base from V and 4 bases from J, with 5 bases between. Per germline, CDR1 SEHNR and CDR2 FQNEAQ (reference sequence). The CDR3 region is CASSLGAKNIQYF. In nucleotides, the CDR3 is TGTGCCAGCAGCTTAGGGGCAAAAAACATTCAGTACTTC.

The chain carries TRBV7-9 and TRBJ1-2; a weak D match, TRBD1 (5 bases). V was cut by 0 bases and J by 3 bases, with 14 bases left in between. Germline V lookup: CDR1 SEHNR, CDR2 FQNEAQ (reference sequence). The CDR3 totals 16 residues. Here the CDR3 reads CASSLAGGGPDYGYTF. CDR3 coding DNA: TGTGCCAGCAGCTTAGCGGGGGGGGGTCCTGACTATGGCTACACCTTC.